This TCR beta chain was found in a study of CD8+CD57+ T cells in acquired aplastic anemia. Turning to the study itself: Sorting CD4+ and CD8+ cells gave DNA averaging approximately 2.9 ug. Healthy CD8+ samples averaged roughly 12 million reads. The study's findings and limits: Roughly 31 CD8+ CDR3 sequences were shared between patients and controls.

Germline assignment: CDR1 LNHDA and CDR2 SQIVND (reference sequence). The CDR3 runs to 14 residues. The junction had 5 bases not matched to a gene; V was cut back by 4 bases and J by 5 bases. Regarding this clonotype: Its antigen is still unknown.

Genomic DNA served as template for TCR beta VDJ and CDR3 profiling. MiXCR, applied by TCRdb to the reads, yields one record per CDR3 protein. This table holds around 150,000 distinct CDR3 sequences, around 45% found once. The clonotype was recovered from a human donor in good health. This sequence joins TRBV19 and TRBJ2-7; 10 bases line up with TRBD1. Sequencing was done on a sample of sorted CD4+, CD8+, or CD8+CD57+ T cells (not recorded which) from PBMCs. The CDR3 sequence: CASSTRQGAHEQYF. For the CDR3, the DNA is TGTGCCAGTAGTACCCGACAGGGGGCCCACGAGCAGTACTTC. The full variable domain, completed using reference TRBV19 and TRBJ2-7, is DGGITQSPKYLFRKEGQNVTLSCEQNLNHDAMYWYRQDPGQGLRLIYYSQIVNDFQKGDIAEGYSVSREKKESFPLTVTSAQKNPTAFYLCASSTRQGAHEQYFGPGTRLTVT.